The rows below give T cell receptor beta chains drawn from one sample of a study of PD-1 blockade in classical Hodgkin lymphoma. Data came from immunoSEQ multiplex PCR; TCRdb stores just in-frame clones and leaves some out. The sample consists of nearly 60,000 clones, approximately 90% of them appearing once. The specimen comprised peripheral blood mononuclear cells (PBMCs), sampled before the second cycle of nivolumab. The source of these receptors is a human donor with classical Hodgkin lymphoma. Both conserved end residues are part of each CDR3. A D gene is named only where the DNA matches it firmly. Not every row has a clone size; where given, it reads once, few, many or a size class.

V gene	J gene	D gene	clone size	CDR3 DNA	CDR3 protein
TRBV5-1	TRBJ1-5	TRBD1	NA	TGCGCCAGCAGCCCGACGACAGGGGGTCCCAATCAGCCCCAGCATTTT	CASSPTTGGPNQPQHF
TRBV9	TRBJ2-2	TRBD2	NA	TGTGCCAGCAGCGTTAGCGGGAGAGACACCGGGGAGCTGTTTTTT	CASSVSGRDTGELFF
TRBV14	TRBJ1-6	TRBD1	NA	TGTGCCAGCAGCCCCAGGACAGGGGGCAATTCACCCCTCCACTTT	CASSPRTGGNSPLHF
TRBV18	TRBJ2-5	TRBD2	NA	TGTGCCAGCTCACCTATGAGCGGGGGGATCCAAGAGACCCAGTACTTC	CASSPMSGGIQETQYF
TRBV5-1	TRBJ1-1	NA	NA	TGCGCCAGCAGCTTGAACACTGAAGCTTTCTTT	CASSLNTEAFF
TRBV5-5	TRBJ2-7	NA	NA	TGTGCTGCGGTGGGGGCGGAGGACGAGCAGTACTTC	CAAVGAEDEQYF
TRBV18	TRBJ1-1	NA	NA	TGTGCCACCTCCGAAGGGGCGAACACTGAAGCTTTCTTT	CATSEGANTEAFF
TRBV7-2	TRBJ2-2	NA	NA	TGTGCCAGCAGTTACACCGGGGAGCTGTTTTTT	CASSYTGELFF
TRBV12-5	TRBJ2-3	NA	NA	TGTGCTAGTGGTTTGGTAACAGGCCCTAGCACAGATACGCAGTATTTT	CASGLVTGPSTDTQYF
TRBV5-3	TRBJ1-6	NA	NA	TGTGCCAGAAGCTTTACCACGGAGAGCTCCTATAATTCACCCCTCCACTTT	CARSFTTESSYNSPLHF
TRBV5-6	TRBJ2-7	NA	once	TGTGCCAGCAGCTTCTTCTCTCCGGGCATGGAGTACTTC	CASSFFSPGMEYF
TRBV21-1	TRBJ1-1	NA	NA	TGTGCCAGCAGCTCGGATGAGATAAACCGGAACACTGAAGCTTTCTTT	CASSSDEINRNTEAFF
TRBV25-1	TRBJ1-1	NA	NA	TGTGCCAGCAGTGAACCCAGGGCCGGTTTCTTT	CASSEPRAGFF
TRBV6-5	TRBJ2-5	NA	NA	TGTGCCAGCAGTATGGAGGTTGGCCGGACCCAGTACTTC	CASSMEVGRTQYF
TRBV7-8	TRBJ2-7	TRBD1	NA	TGTGCCAGCAGCTCCTTGATCACGGGACAGGGTTCCTACGAGCAGTACTTC	CASSSLITGQGSYEQYF
TRBV7-6	TRBJ2-7	NA	NA	TGTGCCAGCAGCCCAACAGACGGGAGAGGGTACGAGCAGTACTTC	CASSPTDGRGYEQYF
TRBV5-1	TRBJ2-7	NA	NA	TGCGCCAGCAGCTACCACTACGAGCAGTACTTC	CASSYHYEQYF
TRBV5-6	TRBJ2-1	TRBD2	NA	TGTGCCAGCGGCTTGGGGCGAATAGCGGGAGCTTTAAATGAGCAGTTCTTC	CASGLGRIAGALNEQFF
TRBV19	TRBJ1-1	TRBD1	NA	TGTGCCAGTAGTATAGATCGAAATCCCCAGGGGGCCCTGAACACTGAAGCTTTCTTT	CASSIDRNPQGALNTEAFF
TRBV6-4	TRBJ1-1	TRBD1	NA	TGTGCCAGCAGTCGGGCAGGGGGCCCGATACTCACTGAAGCTTTCTTT	CASSRAGGPILTEAFF
TRBV7-9	TRBJ1-2	NA	NA	TGTGCCAGCAGCAACCGGGATATTCACCTTTCTAACTATGGCTACACCTTC	CASSNRDIHLSNYGYTF
TRBV7-6	TRBJ1-5	NA	NA	TGTGCCAGCAGCTCTTACAACAATCAGCCCCAGCATTTT	CASSSYNNQPQHF
TRBV6-4	TRBJ2-3	NA	NA	TGTGCCAGCAGTGACGGACTGGCTAGCACAGATACGCAGTATTTT	CASSDGLASTDTQYF
TRBV7-9	TRBJ1-2	NA	NA	TGTGCCAGCAGCTCACCGTCGAATCCCTATGGCTACACCTTC	CASSSPSNPYGYTF
TRBV7-3	TRBJ2-2	NA	NA	TGTGCCAGCAGCTCGTACGGGGGAGGAACCGGGGAGCTGTTTTTT	CASSSYGGGTGELFF
TRBV5-1	TRBJ2-7	TRBD1	once	TGCGCCAGCAGCTTGGCACATTTGGGACAGGGAGCCCCCTACGAGCAGTACTTC	CASSLAHLGQGAPYEQYF
TRBV29-1	TRBJ1-2	NA	NA	TGCAGCGTTGAAATCACCCCACCTGGCTATGGCTACACCTTC	CSVEITPPGYGYTF
TRBV14	TRBJ2-1	TRBD1	NA	TGTGCCAGCAGCCAAGGGACAGGTGTAAGGCGGTTCTTC	CASSQGTGVRRFF
TRBV27	TRBJ2-3	NA	once	TGTGCCAGCAGTTTATTGTTGGGGCGTAGCACAGATACGCAGTATTTT	CASSLLLGRSTDTQYF
TRBV5-5	TRBJ2-7	TRBD1	NA	TGTGCCAGCAGCTGGTATTCCGGGACAGGGGGCTACGAGCAGTACTTC	CASSWYSGTGGYEQYF
TRBV18	TRBJ2-1	TRBD2	NA	TGTGCCAGCTCACCTCCTTCTAGCGGACCCTACAATGAGCAGTTCTTC	CASSPPSSGPYNEQFF
TRBV12-5	TRBJ2-7	NA	NA	TGTGCTAGTGGCCCAGACGGCTACGAGCAGTACTTC	CASGPDGYEQYF
TRBV27	TRBJ2-1	NA	NA	TGTGCCAGCAGCGACGCCGGGACCCCCAGAGATGAGCAGTTCTTC	CASSDAGTPRDEQFF
TRBV15	TRBJ2-7	NA	NA	TGTGCCACCAGCAGAGTTGACACAACCTGGGGGGAGCAGTACTTC	CATSRVDTTWGEQYF